This paragraph covers one TCR beta chain sequence. What it binds is unknown. This entry is derived from a study of shared clonotypes between healthy human individuals. General study points: The donor pool, a small one, limited the genetic and exposure-history diversity represented.

With V trimmed by 6 bases and J by 2 bases, 5 bases remained unmatched. The CDR3 has 14 amino acids. Germline loops: CDR1 MNHEY, CDR2 SVGAGI. The repertoire was sequenced with immunoSEQ multiplex PCR; TCRdb's copy has only in-frame clones and lacks some. The sample lists some 2,000,000 clones, approximately 94% occurring once. This receptor was taken from a man younger than 35 in good health. The source material was naive CD4+ T cells sorted from blood. Subset reported: CD45RA+ positively selected. The chain combines TRBV6-5 with TRBJ2-7, with 9 bases identical to TRBD1. This chain's CDR3 is CASSPWDRAYEQYF. DNA for the CDR3: TGTGCCAGCAGCCCCTGGGACAGGGCCTACGAGCAGTACTTC.